The 8 T cell receptor beta chains below come from one sample, sequenced in a study of human T cells and chemical hapten exposure. The sample's time point: pre-sensitization, week 0. As to treatment: therapeutic diphenylcyclopropenone sensitization with weekly scalp DPC. MiXCR, run by TCRdb on the RACE reads, gives a single entry per CDR3 protein. The sample yields 250,000 or so distinct CDR3 sequences, approximately 7.5% seen once. Sequenced here: whole blood, sampled in connection with sensitization to the hapten diphenylcyclopropenone (DPC). These receptors were taken from a man between 18 and 35 years old with alopecia areata. Some clones in this sample may be carry-over from other donors' samples.

There are a few counts of this clonotype. One end of the junction does not line up with germline, which may come from a read error. The chain couples TRBV7-6 to TRBJ2-3, with D perhaps TRBD1 or TRBD2 (5 bases each). There are 17 residues in the CDR3. The germline gives CDR1 SGHVS, CDR2 FNYEAQ. CDR3 nucleotides: TGTGTCAGCAGCCAACTCGAGGGGCCGGGGCGCACATATACGCAGTATTTT. Translation: CVSSQLEGPGRTYTQYF.

The chain is built from TRBV12-3 or TRBV12-4 and TRBJ1-1; D is undetermined. Trimming shortened V by 2 bases and J by 5 bases, and 21 bases separated the two germline ends. The CDR3 covers 17 residues. CDR3 protein: CASSLSHVGWVDTEAFF. In DNA form, the CDR3 reads TGTGCCAGCAGTTTAAGTCACGTCGGCTGGGTAGATACTGAAGCTTTCTTT.

In this sample, this clonotype turned up a few times. This sequence joins TRBV20-1 and TRBJ2-7; D is unclear. V was trimmed by 6 bases and J by 6 bases, leaving 12 bases between them. The CDR3 has 11 residues. CDR1 and CDR2 from the germline V gene are DFQATT and SNEGSKA (reference sequence). The CDR3 spells CSATTHAEQYF. The CDR3 bases are TGCAGTGCAACGACCCACGCCGAGCAGTACTTC.

This clonotype was seen more than once but under ten times. The CDR3 DNA reads TGCAGCGTTGATCTAGCGGGGAGGCAAAAGACCCAGTACTTC. It translates to CSVDLAGRQKTQYF. The chain carries TRBV29-1 and TRBJ2-5; 9 bases match TRBD2. The CDR3 spans 14 residues. Losses at the gene ends were 3 bases for V and 6 bases for J; bases not matched to a gene: 8. The germline V gene has CDR1 SQVTM and CDR2 ANQGSEA.

This clonotype has more than one count but fewer than ten. This chain connects TRBV5-1 to TRBJ2-1; D ambiguous. The V gene's germline CDR1 is SGHRS and CDR2 YFSETQ. Trimming shortened V by 2 bases and J by 11 bases, and 14 bases separated the two germline ends. The CDR3 loop spans 13 amino acids. The CDR3 DNA sequence: TGCGCCAGCAGCTTCGAATTGGTACAGAAGCAGTTCTTC. Its protein is CASSFELVQKQFF.

CDR3 region: CASSPREAYNEQFF. In DNA form, the CDR3 reads TGTGCCAGCAGTCCCCGGGAAGCCTACAATGAGCAGTTCTTC. The chain employs TRBV5-6 and TRBJ2-1; D is possibly TRBD2 (5 bases). Trimming took 5 bases from V and 2 from J, leaving 11 bases between them. This CDR3 is 14 amino acids long. Germline CDR1 and CDR2: SGHDT and YYEEEE.

V gene TRBV7-9 combines with J gene TRBJ1-1; no clear D gene. Per germline, CDR1 SEHNR and CDR2 FQNEAQ (reference sequence). The length of the CDR3 is 12 residues. Trimming shortened V by 5 bases and J by 7 bases, and 11 bases separated the two germline ends. CDR3 sequence (DNA): TGTGCCAGCAGCCACCAGGTCTATGAAGCTTTCTTT. It is translated as CASSHQVYEAFF.

The chain uses TRBV29-1 and TRBJ2-7; 7 positions match TRBD1. Trimming took 4 bases from V and 3 from J; bases not matched to a gene: 9. Germline values: CDR1 SQVTM, CDR2 ANQGSEA. CDR3 size: 14 residues. The chain's CDR3 is CSVGARDRGYEQYF. CDR3 nucleotide sequence: TGCAGCGTTGGAGCCCGGGACAGAGGCTACGAGCAGTACTTC.